These 18 T cell receptor delta chains share one sample of origin, sequenced in a study of gammadelta T cells in human blood. TCRdb re-called the RT-PCR reads with CATT. The table shows around 750 delta-chain clones, with approximately 23% occurring only once. Sequencing was carried out using Vgamma9Vdelta2 gamma-delta T cells from fetal blood. The source is a human fetus.

By share, this clone ranks as medium-sized. Other DNA variants within this sample encode the same CDR3. The chain links TRDV2 to TRDJ3; tentatively, D is TRDD3 (6 bases). Germline assignment: CDR1 GEAIGNYY and CDR2 EKD. V lost 2 bases and J 0 bases, leaving 10 bases between the germline ends. This CDR3 region has 17 residues. CDR3 coding DNA: TGTGCCTGTGACAGTACTGGGAGCTCCTGGGACACCCGACAGATGTTTTTC. Its translation: CACDSTGSSWDTRQMFF.

With regard to this clone: A much larger clone sits a single nucleotide away, making a read error possible. The chain employs TRDV2 and TRDJ2; 10 nucleotides match TRDD3. This CDR3 is 14 amino acids long. The germline CDR1 and CDR2 sequences are GEAIGNYY and EKD. The V gene end was trimmed by 3 bases and the J gene end by 6 bases; junction bases not matched to a gene: 3. As DNA, the CDR3 is TGTGCCTGTGACTACTGGGGGATGGCAGCACAACTCTTCTTT. It specifies CACDYWGMAAQLFF.

By proportion, this clone is medium-sized. The chain is built from TRDV2 and TRDJ2; 8 bases are a match to TRDD3. The V gene's germline CDR1 is GEAIGNYY and CDR2 EKD. This CDR3 comprises 13 residues. V lost 0 bases, J lost 7 bases, and 0 bases stayed unmatched. The CDR3 is CACDTWGIAQLFF. The CDR3 region has the DNA TGTGCCTGTGACACCTGGGGGATAGCACAACTCTTCTTT.

This clone is hyperexpanded within its sample. V and J are TRDV2 and TRDJ3; TRDD3 matches at 7 bases. Germline V gene lookup returns CDR1 GEAIGNYY and CDR2 EKD. The CDR3 spans 18 residues. J gave up 0 bases and V 2 bases, and 6 bases lay outside the gene matches. The CDR3, as DNA: TGTGCCTGTGACAATACTGGGGCCAGCTCCTGGGACACCCGACAGATGTTTTTC. It specifies CACDNTGASSWDTRQMFF.

This clone has more than one count but fewer than ten. A much more abundant neighbour one base away suggests this may be a read error. The chain couples TRDV2 to TRDJ3, with 7 bases identical to TRDD3. Trimming took 2 bases from V and 5 from J; bases not matched to a gene: 8. The CDR3 spans 17 residues. Germline V gene data show CDR1 as GEAIGNYY and CDR2 as EKD. The CDR3 loop is CACDSRGDPRDTRQMFF. The CDR3 DNA is TGTGCCTGTGACAGTAGGGGGGATCCCCGGGACACCCGACAGATGTTTTTC.

As concerns this clone: It differs at one base from a far larger clone, so likely a read error. V gene TRDV2 combines with J gene TRDJ1; TRDD3 aligns across 8 bases. CDR3 length equals 14 residues. V shed 6 bases and J 0 bases; nucleotides not matched to a gene: 5. Germline lookup yields CDR1 GEAIGNYY and CDR2 EKD. CDR3 loop: CACNVLGDTDKLIF. The CDR3 nucleotides read TGTGCCTGTAACGTACTGGGGGACACCGATAAACTCATCTTT.

This clone is large in the sample. The rearrangement joins TRDV2 to TRDJ3; 8 nucleotides line up with TRDD3. The germline gives CDR1 GEAIGNYY, CDR2 EKD. V shed 2 bases and J 5 bases; nucleotides not matched to a gene: 7. The CDR3 extends over 17 amino acids. In DNA form, the CDR3 reads TGTGCCTGTGACAGTATGGGGGATCCCCGGGACACCCGACAGATGTTTTTC. Its protein product is CACDSMGDPRDTRQMFF.

The chain carries TRDV2 and TRDJ3; 11 bases match TRDD3. The J gene, absent from TCRdb, was called here by matching the DNA to germline. The CDR3 sequence is 20 residues long. J lost 0 bases, V lost 0 bases, and 6 bases had no gene match. Germline lookup yields CDR1 GEAIGNYY and CDR2 EKD. The CDR3 coding sequence is TGTGCCTGTGACACCTGGGGGATACGCGAAAGCTCCTGGGACACCCGACAGATGTTTTTC. Its translation is CACDTWGIRESSWDTRQMFF.

The chain couples TRDV2 to TRDJ1; 10 positions agree with TRDD3. Per germline, CDR1 GEAIGNYY and CDR2 EKD. Germline trimming cut 3 bases from V and 1 base from J; bases unmatched to any gene: 7. The CDR3 totals 16 residues. The CDR3 DNA is TGTGCCTGTGACGCTATACTGGGGGATCTCACCGATAAACTCATCTTT. It yields the protein CACDAILGDLTDKLIF.

This clone is termed large. J is TRDJ3 and V is TRDV2; 12 bases are a match to TRDD3. As TCRdb names no J gene, one was assigned here on the basis of a DNA match to germline. CDR3 length equals 18 residues. V gave up 3 bases and J gave up 0 bases; unmatched junction bases: 2. Germline CDR1 is GEAIGNYY and CDR2 is EKD. Here the CDR3 DNA reads TGTGCCTGTGACGTACTGGGGGATACCTCCTGGGACACCCGACAGATGTTTTTC. Translation: CACDVLGDTSWDTRQMFF.

This clone has just a few counts. The chain carries TRDV2 and TRDJ2, with 7 bases aligning to TRDD3. There are 17 residues in the CDR3. The V and J ends lost 1 base and 7 bases, in that order; junction bases with no gene match: 14. Germline CDR1 and CDR2: GEAIGNYY and EKD. This CDR3 reads CACDTVSGGMYRAQLFF. CDR3 DNA sequence: TGTGCCTGTGACACGGTCTCTGGGGGGATGTACCGAGCACAACTCTTCTTT.

This clone is termed hyperexpanded (1% or more). The identical CDR3 is also encoded by other nucleotide sequences in the sample. The rearrangement joins TRDV2 to TRDJ2; 10 bases map to TRDD3. The germline CDR1 and CDR2 sequences are GEAIGNYY and EKD. Trimming cost V 2 bases and J 5 bases; bases outside gene matches: 1. This CDR3 contains 14 residues. The CDR3 coding sequence is TGTGCCTGTGACATACTGGGGGATACAGCACAACTCTTCTTT. This translates into CACDILGDTAQLFF.

In this sample, this clone is large. This rearrangement joins TRDV2 to TRDJ3; 9 bases fit TRDD3. The CDR3 covers 19 residues. In germline, CDR1 is GEAIGNYY, CDR2 EKD. After removal of 0 bases from V and 0 bases from J, the junction contained 5 bases not matched to a gene. CDR3 sequence (DNA): TGTGCCTGTGACACCGTACTGGGGGAGGGCTCCTGGGACACCCGACAGATGTTTTTC. Protein product: CACDTVLGEGSWDTRQMFF.

This clone is medium-sized. Other DNA sequences in the sample encode the same CDR3. The genes are TRDV2 and TRDJ2, with 8 bases identical to TRDD3. Germline CDR1 reads GEAIGNYY; CDR2 reads EKD. This CDR3 spans 14 amino acids. Germline trimming cut 3 bases from V and 5 bases from J; bases unmatched to any gene: 4. CDR3 protein: CACDLLGDTAQLFF. CDR3 nucleotides: TGTGCCTGTGACTTGTTGGGGGATACAGCACAACTCTTCTTT.

About this clone: A far larger clone is just one base off, so this is likely a read error. The chain couples TRDV2 to TRDJ2; TRDD3 might be the D (6 bases). This CDR3 is built from 15 residues. The ends were cut back, 0 bases at V and 0 bases at J, with 7 bases in the middle. The germline V gene encodes CDR1 GEAIGNYY and CDR2 EKD. CDR3 sequence (DNA): TGTGCCTGTGACACCTGGGGGGCTTTGACAGCACAACTCTTCTTT. This codes for CACDTWGALTAQLFF.

Points on this clone: Given a much more abundant clone one base away, this may be a read error. This rearrangement joins TRDV2 to TRDJ2, with 9 nucleotides matching TRDD3. TCRdb gives no J gene; it was assigned here by matching the DNA to germline. CDR1 GEAIGNYY and CDR2 EKD come from the germline V gene. This CDR3 comprises 18 residues. The CDR3 sequence is CASDTVGGDTFLTAQLFF. The CDR3 DNA reads TGTGCCTCTGACACCGTGGGGGGGGATACTTTTTTGACAGCACAACTCTTCTTT.

V and J are TRDV2 and TRDJ3; 8 bases line up with TRDD3. From germline, CDR1 is GEAIGNYY and CDR2 EKD. The CDR3 extends over 19 amino acids. V lost 0 bases and J lost 1; bases outside the gene matches: 7. As DNA, the CDR3 is TGTGCCTGTGACACCGGAAGGGGGATATTATCCTGGGACACCCGACAGATGTTTTTC. Protein sequence: CACDTGRGILSWDTRQMFF.

As for this clone: A read error is the likely source, as a far larger clone sits one nucleotide away. The rearrangement links TRDV2 to TRDJ3; TRDD3 matches 10 bases. The J gene, left out of TCRdb, was set here by checking the DNA against germline. The CDR3 has 18 residues. Germline V gene lookup returns CDR1 GEAIGNYY and CDR2 EKD. V shed 0 bases, J shed 2 bases, and the junction held 3 bases outside the gene matches. CDR3 sequence reads: CACDTVLGDPWDTRQMFF. CDR3 bases: TGTGCCTGTGACACCGTACTGGGGGATCCCTGGGACACCCGACAGATGTTTTTC.